Following are 21 T cell receptor beta chains from one sample sequenced in a study of control samples from healthy donors and cancer patients. The table came from immunoSEQ multiplex PCR; TCRdb's copy has only in-frame clones and leaves some out. Counted here are some 74,000 clones, about 88% occurring once; the ten biggest clones make up around 6%. The sample consisted of blood. Every receptor here comes from a woman in her 50s in good health.

V is TRBV10-1 and J is TRBJ1-1; D unclear. With 1 base removed from V and 7 bases from J, the gap between germline ends came to 19 bases. Germline lookup yields CDR1 WNHNN and CDR2 SYGVQD (reference sequence). This CDR3 has 16 residues. CDR3 DNA: TGCGCCAGCAGTGAGTGTGTACCCCCTTTCGATCTTGAAGCTTTCTTT. Amino acids: CASSECVPPFDLEAFF.

The chain combines TRBV7-2 with TRBJ1-4; no reliable D call. V was clipped by 7 bases and J by 10 bases, with 19 bases between them. CDR1 is SGHTA and CDR2 is FQGNSA in the germline V gene. This CDR3 contains 14 residues. CDR3: CASTQNRGDRKLFF. The CDR3 DNA reads as TGTGCCAGCACCCAAAATCGCGGGGATAGAAAACTGTTTTTT.

This sequence joins TRBV18 and TRBJ2-5; 7 bases line up with TRBD2. The trim removed 3 bases at V and 0 bases at J, leaving 4 bases unmatched. This CDR3 is 15 amino acids long. In germline, CDR1 is KGHSH, CDR2 LQKENI. CDR3 sequence (DNA): TGTGCCAGCTCACCTGGGCGGGGGTACCAAGAGACCCAGTACTTC. This gives the protein CASSPGRGYQETQYF.

The chain combines TRBV5-1 with TRBJ1-1; D perhaps matches TRBD1 (5 bases). This CDR3 is built from 14 residues. CDR1 is SGHRS, CDR2 YFSETQ, per germline. The V end was cut by 0 bases, the J end by 1 base, with 7 bases between. CDR3 nucleotide sequence: TGCGCCAGCAGCTTGGGCGGGGGGAACACTGAAGCTTTCTTT. The encoded protein is CASSLGGGNTEAFF.

V gene TRBV6-5 combines with J gene TRBJ2-3; D is perhaps TRBD2 (6 bases). The length of the CDR3 is 11 residues. The ends were cut back, 10 bases at V and 4 bases at J, with 9 bases in the middle. From germline, CDR1 is MNHEY and CDR2 SVGAGI. CDR3 protein: CATREPDTQYF. As DNA, the CDR3 is TGTGCCACGCGGGAACCAGATACGCAGTATTTT.

This clone has a handful of counts. V usage is TRBV19 and J usage is TRBJ1-5; 7 bases match TRBD1. The junction had 5 bases not matched to a gene; V was cut back by 3 bases and J by 6 bases. This CDR3 has 14 amino acids. Germline V gene sequence: CDR1 LNHDA, CDR2 SQIVND (reference sequence). CDR3 DNA sequence: TGTGCCAGTAGTATGTTACAGGGGCTTCAGCCCCAGCATTTT. Protein sequence: CASSMLQGLQPQHF. The full variable domain, with the rest looked up from reference TRBV19 and TRBJ1-5, is DGGITQSPKYLFRKEGQNVTLSCEQNLNHDAMYWYRQDPGQGLRLIYYSQIVNDFQKGDIAEGYSVSREKKESFPLTVTSAQKNPTAFYLCASSMLQGLQPQHFGDGTRLSIL.

V and J are TRBV30 and TRBJ2-7, with a possible D match to TRBD1 (5 bases). Trimming removed 5 bases at V and 6 bases at J, with 14 bases between. The CDR3 runs 12 residues. From germline, CDR1 is GTSNPN and CDR2 SVGIG (reference sequence). The CDR3 sequence: CAWGRSGPEQYF. CDR3 in DNA: TGTGCCTGGGGACGATCAGGGCCCGAGCAGTACTTC.

The chain has TRBV5-1 and TRBJ1-2; 9 positions match TRBD1. CDR1 and CDR2 (germline): SGHRS, YFSETQ. Trimming at V came to 0 bases and at J to 6 bases, leaving 3 bases not matched to a gene. CDR3 length: 14 residues. The CDR3 nucleotides read TGCGCCAGCAGCTTGGCGGGACAGGGAGATGGCTACACCTTC. This sequence encodes CASSLAGQGDGYTF.

This rearrangement joins TRBV4-2 to TRBJ1-5, with 7 bases matching TRBD1. Germline CDR1 reads LGHNA; CDR2 reads YNFKEQ. Germline trimming cut 4 bases from V and 2 bases from J; bases unmatched to any gene: 5. The CDR3 loop spans 15 amino acids. CDR3 loop: CASSPIDRGNQPQHF. DNA for the CDR3: TGTGCCAGCAGCCCTATCGACAGGGGCAATCAGCCCCAGCATTTT.

This clone was seen a single time. V is TRBV28 and J is TRBJ1-1, with TRBD1 matching 10 bases. Germline V gene sequence: CDR1 MDHEN, CDR2 SYDVKM. The CDR3 runs to 14 residues. V shed 8 bases and J 3 bases; nucleotides not matched to a gene: 6. The CDR3 DNA reads as TGTGCCAGCTCCTCGGGACAGGGGTACACTGAAGCTTTCTTT. This translates into CASSSGQGYTEAFF. Full variable domain (outside the CDR3, taken from reference TRBV28 and TRBJ1-1): DVKVTQSSRYLVKRTGEKVFLECVQDMDHENMFWYRQDPGLGLRLIYFSYDVKMKEKGDIPEGYSVSREKKERFSLILESASTNQTSMYLCASSSGQGYTEAFFGQGTRLTVV.

The genes are TRBV9 and TRBJ2-1; D unresolved. Looked up from germline, CDR1 is SGDLS and CDR2 is YYNGEE. Trimming shortened V by 3 bases and J by 9 bases, and 10 bases separated the two germline ends. The CDR3 extends over 12 amino acids. This chain's CDR3 is CASSADRREQFF. DNA of the CDR3: TGTGCCAGCAGCGCCGACCGGCGTGAGCAGTTCTTC.

This rearrangement joins TRBV30 to TRBJ2-3; D not resolved. V gave up 2 bases and J gave up 1 base, with 7 bases separating them. CDR1 is GTSNPN, CDR2 SVGIG, per germline (reference sequence). The CDR3 loop spans 13 amino acids. CDR3 in DNA: TGTGCCTGGAGTTTATCAGGCACAGATACGCAGTATTTT. Residues: CAWSLSGTDTQYF.

This clone is a singleton in its sample. The J gene is TRBJ1-3, the V gene TRBV4-1, with D hard to call. Germline V gene sequence: CDR1 MGHRA, CDR2 YSYEKL. Trimming took off 0 bases at V and 0 bases at J, with 9 bases between the two ends. The CDR3 loop spans 16 amino acids. The CDR3 here is CASSQEVTSSGNTIYF. The CDR3 nucleotides are TGCGCCAGCAGCCAAGAGGTAACGAGCTCTGGAAACACCATATATTTT.

This clone appeared a single time. J is TRBJ1-1 and V is TRBV27; 10 nucleotides agree with TRBD1. Per the germline V gene, CDR1 is MNHEY and CDR2 is SMNVEV (reference sequence). V gave up 2 bases and J gave up 10 bases; unmatched junction bases: 7. This CDR3 is built from 14 residues. CDR3 sequence: CASSLRQGALGAFF. Written as DNA, the CDR3 is TGTGCCAGCAGTTTAAGACAGGGGGCGCTTGGAGCTTTCTTT.

V usage is TRBV18 and J usage is TRBJ2-3; 11 positions agree with TRBD2. The V segment lost 4 bases and the J segment 0 bases; nucleotides outside the gene matches: 9. The CDR3 covers 18 residues. Germline-derived CDR1 and CDR2 are KGHSH and LQKENI. The CDR3 sequence: CASSRGTSGSASTDTQYF. For the CDR3, the DNA is TGTGCCAGCTCACGGGGGACTAGCGGCTCTGCTAGCACAGATACGCAGTATTTT.

The V call is TRBV12-3 or TRBV12-4, the J call TRBJ1-1; tentatively, D is TRBD1 (6 bases). Trimming stripped 8 bases from V and 0 bases from J, with 10 bases between. There are 13 residues in the CDR3. CDR3 DNA sequence: TGTGCCAGCGTTAGACAGGTGAACACTGAAGCTTTCTTT. It yields the protein CASVRQVNTEAFF.

The chain uses TRBV6-5 and TRBJ2-7, with a possible D match to TRBD1 (6 bases). Trimming left V 4 bases short and J 5 bases short, with 12 bases between. CDR1 and CDR2 from the germline V gene are MNHEY and SVGAGI. The CDR3 spans 13 residues. The chain's CDR3 is CASSLTGFDEQYF. Written as DNA, the CDR3 is TGTGCCAGCAGTTTAACAGGGTTCGACGAGCAGTACTTC.

This clone was detected only a few times. The chain combines TRBV18 with TRBJ1-6; unclear D gene. CDR3 size: 13 residues. Germline V lookup: CDR1 KGHSH, CDR2 LQKENI. Trimming shortened V by 5 bases and J by 5 bases, and 7 bases separated the two germline ends. The CDR3 nucleotides read TGTGCCAGCTCAGCGACGGATAATTCACCCCTCCACTTT. Translation: CASSATDNSPLHF.

V usage is TRBV10-3 and J usage is TRBJ2-2; perhaps TRBD1 as D (6 bases). The CDR3 loop spans 15 amino acids. Germline values: CDR1 ENHRY, CDR2 SYGVKD. V shed 7 bases and J shed 0 bases, with 12 bases lying between them. The CDR3 DNA sequence: TGTGCCATCAACAACAGGGCCTCGAACACCGGGGAGCTGTTTTTT. Its translation: CAINNRASNTGELFF.

The chain combines TRBV5-4 with TRBJ1-2; weak D call: TRBD1 (5 bases). V lost 0 bases, J lost 4 bases, and 10 bases lay in between. This CDR3 spans 14 amino acids. Germline V gene lookup returns CDR1 SGHNT and CDR2 YYREEE (reference sequence). The CDR3 protein is CASSLEGLSYGYTF. CDR3 bases: TGTGCCAGCAGCTTGGAGGGGTTAAGCTATGGCTACACCTTC.

The V gene is TRBV19, the J gene TRBJ1-1; D is ambiguous. CDR1 LNHDA and CDR2 SQIVND come from the germline V gene (reference sequence). The V and J ends lost 6 bases and 11 bases respectively, with 25 bases between them. The CDR3 has 15 residues. The CDR3 sequence is CASRDDPPARKEAFF. CDR3 DNA sequence: TGTGCCAGTAGAGACGATCCTCCTGCCCGAAAGGAGGCTTTCTTT.